The 18 T cell receptor beta chains below all came from one sample that was sequenced in a study of tumor and adjacent non-tumor tissue in lung cancer. No cell sorting was done before RNA was extracted from the tissue. Three rounds of nested PCR, following a modified ARM-PCR protocol, produced the TCRbeta library. MiXCR was run by TCRdb on the multiplex PCR reads, yielding one entry per CDR3 protein. Of over 110,000 distinct CDR3 sequences listed, around two thirds are singletons. The sequencing input was lung tumor tissue. These receptors all come from a man between 60 and 70 years old with small cell lung cancer.

This clonotype has at least ten counts. V gene TRBV20-1 combines with J gene TRBJ2-3; the D is unclear. This CDR3 region has 13 residues. Germline V gene lookup returns CDR1 DFQATT and CDR2 SNEGSKA (reference sequence). Trimming cost V 6 bases and J 2 bases, with 12 bases left between them. The CDR3 is CSAGGQSTDTQYF. The CDR3 bases are TGCAGTGCGGGTGGGCAATCCACAGATACGCAGTATTTT.

The CDR3 bases are TGTGCCAGCAGTTTAGGGGTCGCGGGGGGTGAAGCTTTCTTT. This codes for CASSLGVAGGEAFF. The genes are TRBV12-3 or TRBV12-4 and TRBJ1-1; D is possibly TRBD1 (5 bases). Trimming pared 1 base from V and 7 bases from J, leaving 13 bases between. The CDR3 is 14 residues long.

With regard to this clonotype: Sequence at one end of the junction differs from germline and may be a read error. CDR3 bases: TGTGCCAGCAGCTTAAGCAAGGGATCCTACGAACAGTACTTC. Translated: CASSLSKGSYEQYF. V usage is TRBV11-1 and J usage is TRBJ2-7, with D unclear. The CDR3 consists of 14 residues. CDR1 and CDR2 (germline): SGHAT, FQDESV (reference sequence). Full variable domain (missing parts from reference TRBV11-1 and TRBJ2-7): EAEVAQSPRYKITEKSQAVAFWCDPISGHATLYWYRQILGQGPELLVQFQDESVVDDSQLPKDRFSAERLKGVDSTLKIQPAELGDSAMYLCASSLSKGSYEQYFGPGTRLTVT.

A few counts support this clonotype. At one end the junction does not follow the germline gene, possibly because of a read error. The genes are TRBV11-2 and TRBJ2-2, with 16 bases fitting TRBD2. Germline V gene lookup returns CDR1 SGHAT and CDR2 FQNNGV. This CDR3 contains 19 residues. The CDR3 sequence: CASNPGTSGRVINTGELFF. The CDR3 DNA reads TGTGCCAGCAACCCTGGGACTAGCGGGAGGGTCATAAACACCGGGGAGCTGTTCTTT.

The CDR3 DNA is TGCGCCAGCAGCAATACAGGGGCTGGAAACACCATATATTTT. It yields the protein CASSNTGAGNTIYF. This rearrangement joins TRBV4-1 to TRBJ1-3; 7 bases are a match to TRBD1. This CDR3 region has 14 residues. Germline trimming cut 5 bases from V and 2 bases from J; bases unmatched to any gene: 3. Germline V gene data show CDR1 as MGHRA and CDR2 as YSYEKL.

The rearrangement joins TRBV11-3 to TRBJ1-6, with D possibly matching TRBD1 (6 bases). From germline, CDR1 is SGHNT and CDR2 YENEEA. The V end lost 5 bases, the J end lost 8 bases, and 31 bases lay between the germline ends. The CDR3 runs to 20 residues. The CDR3 DNA is TGTGCCAGCAGCCAGCACCGCTACAGGGTCTCCACTCGAACAGATTCACCCCTCCACTTT. Its translation: CASSQHRYRVSTRTDSPLHF.

CDR3 residues: CASSYGWGSRNQPQHF. CDR3 DNA sequence: TGTGCCAGCAGCTATGGGTGGGGATCACGAAATCAGCCCCAGCATTTT. V is TRBV6-6 and J is TRBJ1-5; D not certain. Germline CDR1 is MNHNY and CDR2 is SVGAGI (reference sequence). The CDR3 sequence is 16 residues long. Between the trimmed V and J ends, which lost 6 bases and 4 bases, there was a span of 19 bases.

DNA for the CDR3: TGTGCCAGCAGTGGGGACATGAATGAGCAGTTCTTC. Its protein product is CASSGDMNEQFF. This chain connects TRBV2 to TRBJ2-1; D might be TRBD1 (6 bases). The CDR3 loop spans 12 amino acids. V was clipped by 4 bases and J by 7 bases, with 8 bases between them. The germline V gene has CDR1 SNHLY and CDR2 FYNNEI.

This clonotype has only a few counts. V gene TRBV6-6 combines with J gene TRBJ2-6, with D perhaps matching TRBD2 (5 bases). The CDR3 has 13 amino acids. Germline loops: CDR1 MNHNY, CDR2 SVGAGI (reference sequence). The V end was cut by 8 bases, the J end by 3 bases, with 8 bases between. The DNA for the CDR3 is TGTGCCAGCTTAAGCGGTGGGGCCAACGTCCTGACTTTC. Translated: CASLSGGANVLTF.

To note about this clonotype: A junction end diverges from the germline sequence, so it may reflect a read error. This rearrangement joins TRBV11-2 to TRBJ2-3; D is unclear. Germline V gene sequence: CDR1 SGHAT, CDR2 FQNNGV. The CDR3 is 14 amino acids. The CDR3 DNA reads TGTGCCAGCAGCTTAGCTCCGGGCGGAGATACACAGTATTTT. This gives the protein CASSLAPGGDTQYF.

Note on this clonotype: Its ends do not fully match the called genes, so a read error is possible. The chain employs TRBV11-1 and TRBJ2-1; either TRBD1 or TRBD2 may supply D (5 bases each). This CDR3 region has 14 residues. CDR1 is SGHAT, CDR2 FQDESV, per germline (reference sequence). CDR3 nucleotides: TGTGCTAGCAGCTTGTTCCTGGGGCGGGATGAGCAGTTCTTC. It yields the protein CASSLFLGRDEQFF.

This clonotype came up a few times. The rearrangement joins TRBV20-1 to TRBJ2-1; tentative D call: TRBD1 (10 bases). This CDR3 spans 19 amino acids. Germline lookup yields CDR1 DFQATT and CDR2 SNEGSKA (reference sequence). Trimming took 1 base from V and 7 from J, leaving 29 bases between them. The CDR3 DNA reads as TGCAGTGCTAGAGTTGGGGGACAGGGGAGGCTAGCGGGACGAAATGAGCAGTTCTTC. Translating it yields CSARVGGQGRLAGRNEQFF.

The chain has TRBV5-1 and TRBJ2-7; D ambiguous. The CDR3 extends over 14 amino acids. Trimming took 4 bases from V and 10 from J, leaving 21 bases between them. Germline assignment: CDR1 SGHRS and CDR2 YFSETQ. The CDR3 loop is CASSQTLGSVEQYF. The DNA for the CDR3 is TGCGCCAGCAGCCAGACTTTGGGGTCCGTTGAACAGTACTTC.

Comment on this clonotype: At one end, the junction sequence differs from germline, possibly due to a read error. V usage is TRBV11-3 and J usage is TRBJ1-5; D is unclear. Per germline, CDR1 SGHNT and CDR2 YENEEA. This CDR3 spans 13 amino acids. The CDR3 DNA sequence: TGTGGCAGCAACCCGGGCCCGAATCAGCCCCAGCATTTT. Translating gives CGSNPGPNQPQHF. The full variable domain, with the rest looked up from reference TRBV11-3 and TRBJ1-5, is EAGVVQSPRYKIIEKKQPVAFWCNPISGHNTLYWYLQNLGQGPELLIRYENEEAVDDSQLPKDRFSAERLKGVDSTLKIQPAELGDSAVYLCGSNPGPNQPQHFGDGTRLSIL.

Turning to this clonotype: Given a much more abundant clone one base away, this may be a read error. This chain connects TRBV20-1 to TRBJ1-5; D might be TRBD1 (6 bases). Germline V CDR1 and CDR2: DFQATT, SNEGSKA (reference sequence). This CDR3 comprises 14 residues. The V and J ends lost 8 bases and 5 bases respectively, with 19 bases between them. CDR3 in amino acids: CSSQGDKTYQPQHF. CDR3 in DNA: TGCAGTTCACAAGGGGACAAGACGTATCAGCCCCAGCATTTT.

The chain recombines TRBV5-6 with TRBJ2-7, with 8 bases aligning to TRBD2. The CDR3 runs to 14 residues. The germline V gene encodes CDR1 SGHDT and CDR2 YYEEEE. J gave up 10 bases and V 5 bases, and 14 bases lay outside the gene matches. The CDR3 nucleotides read TGTGCCAGCAGAAAATTAGCGGGAACGGACGGACAGTACGTC. It specifies CASRKLAGTDGQYV.

The chain uses TRBV6-5 and TRBJ2-1, with D possibly TRBD2 on 7 matching bases. Germline V gives CDR1 MNHEY, CDR2 SVGAGI. The ends were cut back, 6 bases at V and 10 bases at J, with 22 bases in the middle. This CDR3 is built from 15 residues. In DNA, the CDR3 is TGTGCCAGCAGGGGGGGGCTAACGCCAGGCTACGAGCAGTTCTTC. It is translated as CASRGGLTPGYEQFF.

Note on this clonotype: Because the CDR3's place on the DNA is in doubt, the DNA is left out and the CDR3 is given as listed by TCRdb. This chain joins TRBV11-2 and TRBJ1-1. The CDR3 length equals 14 residues, ends included. Germline-derived CDR1 and CDR2 are SGHAT and FQNNGV. CDR3 sequence: CASSWVGSGTETFF.